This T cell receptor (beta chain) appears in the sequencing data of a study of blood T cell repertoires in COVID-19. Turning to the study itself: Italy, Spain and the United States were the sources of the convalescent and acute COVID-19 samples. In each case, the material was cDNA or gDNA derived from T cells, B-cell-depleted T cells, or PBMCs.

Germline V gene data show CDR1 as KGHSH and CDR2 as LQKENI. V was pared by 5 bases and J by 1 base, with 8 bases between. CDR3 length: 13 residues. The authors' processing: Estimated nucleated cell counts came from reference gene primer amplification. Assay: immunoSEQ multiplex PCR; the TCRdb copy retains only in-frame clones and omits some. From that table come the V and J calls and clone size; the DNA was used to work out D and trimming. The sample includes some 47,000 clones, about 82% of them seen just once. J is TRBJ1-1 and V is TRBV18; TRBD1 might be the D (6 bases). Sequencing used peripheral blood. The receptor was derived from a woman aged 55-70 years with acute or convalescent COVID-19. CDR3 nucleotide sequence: TGTGCCAGCTCAATACAGGGGAACACTGAAGCTTTCTTT. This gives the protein CASSIQGNTEAFF.